These 19 T cell receptor beta chains came from one sample sequenced in a study of patients and donors after allogeneic stem cell transplantation. TCRdb re-derived calls from the RT-PCR reads in MiXCR, one entry per CDR3 protein. The sample gives 150,000 to 250,000 distinct CDR3 sequences, approximately 41% of which show up once; 33% is in the top ten. The sample was blood, either unsorted or a sorted T cell fraction (not recorded which). The receptors derive from a human donor who was either an allogeneic HSCT recipient or a stem cell or donor lymphocyte infusion donor (not recorded which). It is not recorded whose cells these are; they may come from a transplant donor.

This clonotype was seen a handful of times. The chain links TRBV12-3 or TRBV12-4 to TRBJ1-1; D not certain. Trimming removed 0 bases from V and 3 bases from J, with 26 bases in between. The CDR3 is 20 amino acids. This chain's CDR3 is CASSLARIVFRDLWYTEAFF. CDR3 coding DNA: TGTGCCAGCAGTTTAGCGCGAATTGTGTTCCGGGATCTGTGGTACACTGAAGCTTTCTTT.

The rearrangement uses TRBV12-3 or TRBV12-4 and TRBJ2-5; no clear D gene. With 5 bases removed from V and 4 bases from J, the gap between germline ends came to 14 bases. This CDR3 has 14 amino acids. CDR3 residues: CASSPDGVGETQYF. CDR3 coding DNA: TGTGCCAGCAGTCCCGACGGAGTTGGAGAGACCCAGTACTTC.

The chain employs TRBV19 and TRBJ2-1, with D possibly matching TRBD2 (5 bases). The CDR3 is 15 residues long. CDR1 and CDR2 (germline): LNHDA, SQIVND (reference sequence). Trimming removed 1 base from V and 2 bases from J, with 9 bases in between. In nucleotides, the CDR3 is TGTGCCAGTAGTATAGGACTAACGACCTACAATGAGCAGTTCTTC. Translated, it gives CASSIGLTTYNEQFF.

V and J are TRBV29-1 and TRBJ2-5, with 7 bases matching TRBD1. CDR3 length equals 14 residues. Germline loops: CDR1 SQVTM, CDR2 ANQGSEA. The V gene end was trimmed by 1 base and the J gene end by 1 base; junction bases not matched to a gene: 3. This CDR3 reads CSVEADRVQETQYF. Here the CDR3 DNA reads TGCAGCGTTGAAGCCGACAGGGTCCAAGAGACCCAGTACTTC.

The chain couples TRBV12-3 or TRBV12-4 to TRBJ1-5; weak D call: TRBD1 (5 bases). The CDR3 runs to 18 residues. V was shortened by 6 bases and J by 0 bases, with 21 bases between the two germline ends. CDR3 amino acids: CASSSFLAGTYSNQPQHF. The CDR3 DNA reads TGTGCCAGCAGCTCCTTCTTAGCAGGGACTTATAGCAATCAGCCCCAGCATTTT.

The genes are TRBV25-1 and TRBJ2-3; D call uncertain. The V gene's germline CDR1 is MGHDK and CDR2 SYGVNS. CDR3 size: 15 residues. The V gene lost 3 bases and the J gene lost 0 bases, with 10 bases spanning the gap. The CDR3 reads CASSDSAESTDTQYF. The CDR3 bases are TGTGCCAGCAGTGACTCTGCGGAAAGCACAGATACGCAGTATTTT.

CDR3 DNA sequence: TGTGCCAGCAGCCAAGACTTCAGGGAGGGTCAGCCCCAGCATTTT. As protein: CASSQDFREGQPQHF. This rearrangement joins TRBV3-1 to TRBJ1-5, with D maybe TRBD1 (5 bases). V was shortened by 0 bases and J by 6 bases, with 12 bases between the two germline ends. There are 15 residues in the CDR3. CDR1 LGHDT and CDR2 YNNKEL come from the germline V gene (reference sequence). Using reference TRBV3-1 and TRBJ1-5 for the parts outside the CDR3, the full variable domain is DTAVSQTPKYLVTQMGNDKSIKCEQNLGHDTMYWYKQDSKKFLKIMFSYNNKELIINETVPNRFSPKSPDKAHLNLHINSLELGDSAVYFCASSQDFREGQPQHFGDGTRLSIL.

The rearrangement uses TRBV6-5 and TRBJ1-2; D might be TRBD1 (5 bases). V was trimmed by 6 bases and J by 3 bases, leaving 11 bases between them. The germline V gene encodes CDR1 MNHEY and CDR2 SVGAGI. This CDR3 spans 13 amino acids. The CDR3 sequence: CASREDSHYGYTF. CDR3 coding DNA: TGTGCCAGCAGAGAAGACAGCCACTATGGCTACACCTTC.

The chain recombines TRBV7-9 with TRBJ2-7; TRBD2 is a possible D gene (5 bases). The CDR3 sequence is 15 residues long. Germline CDR1 is SEHNR and CDR2 is FQNEAQ (reference sequence). V gave up 1 base and J gave up 1 base, with 11 bases separating them. The chain's CDR3 is CASSLGPPGSYEQYF. CDR3 in DNA: TGTGCCAGCAGCTTAGGGCCCCCGGGGTCCTACGAGCAGTACTTC.

The sample holds one count of this clonotype. The junction departs from germline at one end; a sequencing error may be responsible. J is TRBJ2-3 and V is TRBV6-5; 7 bases align to TRBD2. The CDR3 sequence is 12 residues long. Germline CDR1 MNHEY, CDR2 SVGAGI. The CDR3 region is CASSQRGDTRYF. The CDR3, as DNA: TGTGCCAGCAGCCAGCGGGGAGATACGCGGTATTTT.

The sample holds a few counts of this clonotype. In nucleotides, the CDR3 is TGTGCCATCAGTGAGTTTCAAGAGCAGCCCCTCCACTTT. Translating gives CAISEFQEQPLHF. The chain carries TRBV10-3 and TRBJ1-6; D unclear. Germline V gene data show CDR1 as ENHRY and CDR2 as SYGVKD. V lost 1 base and J 13 bases, leaving 11 bases between the germline ends. The CDR3 is 13 residues long.

This clonotype was seen just once. The gene calls are TRBV7-7 and TRBJ2-2, with D perhaps TRBD2 (6 bases). The germline V gene has CDR1 SSHAT and CDR2 FNYEAQ (reference sequence). V was shortened by 5 bases and J by 0 bases, with 13 bases between the two germline ends. The CDR3 is made up of 16 amino acids. Written as DNA, the CDR3 is TGTGCCAGCAGCCCCCGGGAGCTAGCGAACACCGGGGAGCTGTTTTTT. This codes for CASSPRELANTGELFF. The variable domain in full, completed from reference TRBV7-7 and TRBJ2-2, reads GAGVSQSPRYKVTKRGQDVTLRCDPISSHATLYWYQQALGQGPEFLTYFNYEAQPDKSGLPSDRFSAERPEGSISTLTIQRTEQRDSAMYRCASSPRELANTGELFFGEGSRLTVL.

This rearrangement joins TRBV29-1 to TRBJ2-1; 7 bases are a match to TRBD2. The CDR3 is made up of 15 amino acids. CDR1 is SQVTM, CDR2 ANQGSEA, per germline. With V trimmed by 1 base and J by 5 bases, 8 bases remained unmatched. The CDR3 loop reads CSVEGRRLADNEQFF. For the CDR3, the DNA is TGCAGCGTTGAAGGGAGGAGGCTAGCGGACAATGAGCAGTTCTTC.

This sequence joins TRBV6-6 and TRBJ1-4; D ambiguous. The CDR3 is made up of 12 amino acids. The germline V gene has CDR1 MNHNY and CDR2 SVGAGI (reference sequence). V dropped 2 bases and J dropped 7 bases, with 5 bases sitting between them. The chain's CDR3 is CASSYASEKLFF. In nucleotides, the CDR3 is TGTGCCAGCAGTTACGCGAGTGAAAAACTGTTTTTT.

This chain uses TRBV6-6 with TRBJ2-6; D is uncertain. Trimming cost V 10 bases and J 0 bases, with 13 bases left between them. The CDR3 loop spans 15 amino acids. The germline V gene has CDR1 MNHNY and CDR2 SVGAGI (reference sequence). The CDR3 protein is CATTRGRSGANVLTF. In DNA form, the CDR3 reads TGTGCCACCACCCGAGGCCGCTCTGGGGCCAACGTCCTGACTTTC.

The chain recombines TRBV6-5 with TRBJ1-1; D unresolved. V gave up 5 bases and J gave up 8 bases, with 15 bases separating them. The CDR3 totals 13 residues. The germline CDR1 and CDR2 sequences are MNHEY and SVGAGI. This CDR3 reads CASSQSPGPEAFF. CDR3 in DNA: TGTGCCAGCAGTCAGTCTCCGGGCCCAGAAGCTTTCTTT.

This clonotype showed up just once. The missing conserved phenylalanine or tryptophan at the end of this CDR3 makes a read error likely. This chain connects TRBV4-3 to TRBJ2-3; TRBD2 agrees at 8 bases. Germline assignment: CDR1 LGHNA and CDR2 YSLEER. The length of the CDR3 is 15 residues. The trim removed 4 bases at V and 4 bases at J, leaving 7 bases unmatched. For the CDR3, the DNA is TGCGCCAGCAGCCCCAGCGGGAGCTCAGCAGATACGCAGTATTTG. This codes for CASSPSGSSADTQYL.

V usage is TRBV19 and J usage is TRBJ2-3; a weak D match, TRBD2 (5 bases). V gave up 7 bases and J gave up 6 bases, with 14 bases separating them. From germline, CDR1 is LNHDA and CDR2 SQIVND (reference sequence). This CDR3 contains 13 residues. The CDR3 spells CASIPPGMDTQYF. For the CDR3, the DNA is TGTGCCAGTATCCCCCCCGGGATGGATACGCAGTATTTT.

The chain recombines TRBV7-3 with TRBJ2-3; TRBD2 matches at 8 bases. Germline trimming cut 2 bases from V and 2 bases from J; bases unmatched to any gene: 3. CDR1 is SGHTA and CDR2 is FQGTGA in the germline V gene. This CDR3 has 15 amino acids. CDR3 coding DNA: TGTGCCAGCAGCTTATCGGGAGGGGTCACAGATACGCAGTATTTT. This codes for CASSLSGGVTDTQYF.